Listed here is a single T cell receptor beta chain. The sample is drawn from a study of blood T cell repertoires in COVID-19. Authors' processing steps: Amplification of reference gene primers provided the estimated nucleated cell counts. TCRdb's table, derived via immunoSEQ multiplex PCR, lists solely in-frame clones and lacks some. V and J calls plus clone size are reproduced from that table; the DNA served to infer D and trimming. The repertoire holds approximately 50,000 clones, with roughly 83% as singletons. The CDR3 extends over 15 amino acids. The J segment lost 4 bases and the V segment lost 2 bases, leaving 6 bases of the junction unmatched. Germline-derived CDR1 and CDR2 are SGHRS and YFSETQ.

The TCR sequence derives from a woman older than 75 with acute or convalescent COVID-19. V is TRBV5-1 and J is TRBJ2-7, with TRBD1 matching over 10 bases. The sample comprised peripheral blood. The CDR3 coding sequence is TGCGCCAGCAGCTTCCAGCCGGGACAGGGGTACGAGCAGTACGTC. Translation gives CASSFQPGQGYEQYV.